The clone carrying this TCR beta chain occurred a few times. This sample was included in a study of blood T cell repertoires in COVID-19. Whole-study context: Italy, Spain and the United States were the sources of the convalescent and acute COVID-19 samples. T cells, B-cell-depleted T cells, or PBMCs supplied cDNA or gDNA.

In the authors' workflow: Researchers report that nucleated cell counts were estimated from reference gene primer amplification. Sequencing was performed with immunoSEQ multiplex PCR; in TCRdb, only in-frame clones are kept and a portion is missing. Clone size and V and J calls were adopted from that table, with D and trimming inferred from the DNA. This table holds about 120,000 clones, 87% found once. The sequenced sample consisted of peripheral blood. This sequence was found in an older woman with acute or convalescent COVID-19.

The CDR3 nucleotides are TGTGCCAGCAGTCGCCCGGGAGAAAACCAAGAGACCCAGTACTTC. It translates to CASSRPGENQETQYF. The rearrangement joins TRBV11-3 to TRBJ2-5; D may be TRBD2 (6 bases). The CDR3 has 15 amino acids. Germline-derived CDR1 and CDR2 are SGHNT and YENEEA. V was shortened by 6 bases and J by 0 bases, with 14 bases between the two germline ends.